The rows below give T cell receptor beta chains drawn from one sample of a study of identical twins. Each CDR3 protein is one row after TCRdb ran MiXCR on the 5' RACE reads. The sample holds 350,000 to 450,000 distinct CDR3 sequences; around a sixth are singletons and the top ten take 9.5% to 15%. Source material: naive T cells sorted from blood. The receptor set was obtained from a man aged 45-65 years in good health. CDR3s include the opening cysteine and the closing phenylalanine or tryptophan. The D gene is left open where the match is weak. Clone size is given for some rows only: seen once, a few or many times, or a class if the clone is expanded.

CDR3 DNA: TGTGCCAGCAGCTCTAGCGGGGGGCCAGCCTACGAGCAGTACTTC
CDR3 protein: CASSSSGGPAYEQYF
clone size: -
CDR3 length: 15
J gene: TRBJ2-7
D gene: TRBD2
V gene: TRBV7-9

CDR3 DNA: TGTGCCAGCAGCTTAAGGCGGACAGGGGGCGGTGAGACCCAGTACTTC
CDR3 protein: CASSLRRTGGGETQYF
clone size: many
CDR3 length: 16
J gene: TRBJ2-5
D gene: TRBD1
V gene: TRBV7-8

CDR3 DNA: TGTGCCAGCAGCTTGCCAGCGGGGAATCCCAGCTCCTACAATGAGCAGTTCTTC
CDR3 protein: CASSLPAGNPSSYNEQFF
clone size: -
CDR3 length: 18
J gene: TRBJ2-1
D gene: TRBD2
V gene: TRBV5-6

CDR3 DNA: TGTGCCAGCAGCGTCCCCCCGATAGACACAGATACGCAGTATTTT
CDR3 protein: CASSVPPIDTDTQYF
clone size: -
CDR3 length: 15
J gene: TRBJ2-3
D gene: -
V gene: TRBV11-2

CDR3 DNA: TGCGCCAGCAGCGCCGGCCCGGTAGGGCCCACCTCCTACGAGCAGTACTTC
CDR3 protein: CASSAGPVGPTSYEQYF
clone size: -
CDR3 length: 17
J gene: TRBJ2-7
D gene: -
V gene: TRBV5-1

CDR3 DNA: TGCAGTGCTAGAGGATTTCTGAGCGGGGGGAATGAGCAGTTCTTC
CDR3 protein: CSARGFLSGGNEQFF
clone size: -
CDR3 length: 15
J gene: TRBJ2-1
D gene: TRBD2
V gene: TRBV20-1

CDR3 DNA: TGCAGTGCTCGACAGGACCGAGCAACTAATGAAAAACTGTTTTTT
CDR3 protein: CSARQDRATNEKLFF
clone size: few
CDR3 length: 15
J gene: TRBJ1-4
D gene: -
V gene: TRBV20-1

CDR3 DNA: TGCGCCAGCAGCCAAGAAGTGAACACTGAAGCTTTCTTT
CDR3 protein: CASSQEVNTEAFF
clone size: -
CDR3 length: 13
J gene: TRBJ1-1
D gene: -
V gene: TRBV4-1

CDR3 DNA: TGTGCCAGCAGTTTGATCTGGCCGGTCCAAGAGACCCAGTACTTC
CDR3 protein: CASSLIWPVQETQYF
clone size: -
CDR3 length: 15
J gene: TRBJ2-5
D gene: -
V gene: TRBV12-3/TRBV12-4

CDR3 DNA: TGTGCCAGCAGCTTGGATCCGGGAAGCTCCTACGAGCAGTACTTC
CDR3 protein: CASSLDPGSSYEQYF
clone size: few
CDR3 length: 15
J gene: TRBJ2-7
D gene: -
V gene: TRBV5-5

CDR3 DNA: TGCAGTGCTAGCCTGACAGGGTCGTTTGACAATGAGCAGTTCTTC
CDR3 protein: CSASLTGSFDNEQFF
clone size: -
CDR3 length: 15
J gene: TRBJ2-1
D gene: TRBD1
V gene: TRBV20-1

CDR3 DNA: TGCAGTGCTAGAGCTCAAGCGGGAGCCACAGATACGCAGTATTTT
CDR3 protein: CSARAQAGATDTQYF
clone size: few
CDR3 length: 15
J gene: TRBJ2-3
D gene: TRBD2
V gene: TRBV20-1

CDR3 DNA: TGTGCCAGCAGTTCCCAAACAGGGCAGTATCAGCCCCAGCATTTT
CDR3 protein: CASSSQTGQYQPQHF
clone size: -
CDR3 length: 15
J gene: TRBJ1-5
D gene: -
V gene: TRBV6-2/TRBV6-3

CDR3 DNA: TGTGCCAGCAGTTTACTAGCTAGCGAGTACGAGCAGTACTTC
CDR3 protein: CASSLLASEYEQYF
clone size: few
CDR3 length: 14
J gene: TRBJ2-7
D gene: -
V gene: TRBV27

CDR3 DNA: TGTGCCAGCAGTTACTCGATATTCTACGAGCAGTACTTC
CDR3 protein: CASSYSIFYEQYF
clone size: many
CDR3 length: 13
J gene: TRBJ2-7
D gene: -
V gene: TRBV6-2/TRBV6-3

CDR3 DNA: TGTGCCATCAGTGAGAGGGAGGGGGAGAGGACTTTTCCCTACGAGCAGTACTTC
CDR3 protein: CAISEREGERTFPYEQYF
clone size: many
CDR3 length: 18
J gene: TRBJ2-7
D gene: -
V gene: TRBV10-3

CDR3 DNA: TGTGCCAGCAGCTTAAATGCCGGCCCCTACGAGCAGTACTTC
CDR3 protein: CASSLNAGPYEQYF
clone size: -
CDR3 length: 14
J gene: TRBJ2-7
D gene: -
V gene: TRBV7-9

CDR3 DNA: TGTGCCAGCAGTTTAACCCGGGACCAAATGAATGGCTACACCTTC
CDR3 protein: CASSLTRDQMNGYTF
clone size: many
CDR3 length: 15
J gene: TRBJ1-2
D gene: -
V gene: TRBV27

CDR3 DNA: TGCAGTGCTAGGGGTCAACTAGCGGGAGCCCGGGAGCAGTTCTTC
CDR3 protein: CSARGQLAGAREQFF
clone size: many
CDR3 length: 15
J gene: TRBJ2-1
D gene: TRBD2
V gene: TRBV20-1

CDR3 DNA: TGTGCCAGCACCAGACAGGTGATCTCCTACAATGAGCAGTTCTTC
CDR3 protein: CASTRQVISYNEQFF
clone size: many
CDR3 length: 15
J gene: TRBJ2-1
D gene: -
V gene: TRBV6-1

CDR3 DNA: TGTGCCAGCAGCGTAGGAAGCTCTGGGGCCAACGTCCTGACTTTC
CDR3 protein: CASSVGSSGANVLTF
clone size: few
CDR3 length: 15
J gene: TRBJ2-6
D gene: -
V gene: TRBV9

CDR3 DNA: TGCGCCAGCAGTTACGGGACAAACAATGAAAAACTGTTTTTT
CDR3 protein: CASSYGTNNEKLFF
clone size: many
CDR3 length: 14
J gene: TRBJ1-4
D gene: -
V gene: TRBV5-1

CDR3 DNA: TGCGCCAGCAGCCAAGGCAGGGATTTAACACCCCTTAACTATGGCTACACCTTC
CDR3 protein: CASSQGRDLTPLNYGYTF
clone size: -
CDR3 length: 18
J gene: TRBJ1-2
D gene: -
V gene: TRBV4-1

CDR3 DNA: TGTGCCAGCAGTCCTGACGCCGCTTCCTTGAACACTGAAGCTTTCTTT
CDR3 protein: CASSPDAASLNTEAFF
clone size: many
CDR3 length: 16
J gene: TRBJ1-1
D gene: -
V gene: TRBV12-3/TRBV12-4

CDR3 DNA: TGCGCCAGCAGCCAAGAGTCTGCCAGAAACTACGAGCAGTACTTC
CDR3 protein: CASSQESARNYEQYF
clone size: -
CDR3 length: 15
J gene: TRBJ2-7
D gene: -
V gene: TRBV4-3

CDR3 DNA: TGTGCCTGGAGTCCGGGAGGTGGTACGCAGTATTTT
CDR3 protein: CAWSPGGGTQYF
clone size: -
CDR3 length: 12
J gene: TRBJ2-3
D gene: TRBD2
V gene: TRBV30

CDR3 DNA: TGCAGCGTTTGGACTAGCGGGTGGGAGACCCAGTACTTC
CDR3 protein: CSVWTSGWETQYF
clone size: many
CDR3 length: 13
J gene: TRBJ2-5
D gene: TRBD2
V gene: TRBV29-1

CDR3 DNA: TGTGCCAGCAGTGGGGGACCGATTAACTATGGCTACACCTTC
CDR3 protein: CASSGGPINYGYTF
clone size: many
CDR3 length: 14
J gene: TRBJ1-2
D gene: -
V gene: TRBV12-3/TRBV12-4

CDR3 DNA: TGTGCCAGCAGTGAATGGCTGGGAATTTACGAGCAGTACTTC
CDR3 protein: CASSEWLGIYEQYF
clone size: -
CDR3 length: 14
J gene: TRBJ2-7
D gene: -
V gene: TRBV2